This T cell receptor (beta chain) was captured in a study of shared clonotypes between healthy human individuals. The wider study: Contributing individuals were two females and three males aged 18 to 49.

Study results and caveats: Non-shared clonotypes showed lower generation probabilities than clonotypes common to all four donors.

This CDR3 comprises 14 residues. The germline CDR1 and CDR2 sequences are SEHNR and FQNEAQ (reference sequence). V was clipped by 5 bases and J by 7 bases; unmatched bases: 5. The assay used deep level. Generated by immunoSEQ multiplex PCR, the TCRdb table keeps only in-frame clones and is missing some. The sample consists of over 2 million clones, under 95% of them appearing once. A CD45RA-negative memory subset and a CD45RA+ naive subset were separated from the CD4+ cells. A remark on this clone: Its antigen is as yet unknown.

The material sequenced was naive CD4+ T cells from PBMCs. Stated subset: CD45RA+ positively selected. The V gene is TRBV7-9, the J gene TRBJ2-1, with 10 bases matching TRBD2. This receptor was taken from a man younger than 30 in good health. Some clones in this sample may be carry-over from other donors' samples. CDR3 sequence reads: CASSRAGGPNEQFF. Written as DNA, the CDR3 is TGTGCCAGCAGCCGAGCGGGAGGGCCGAATGAGCAGTTCTTC.